The 16 T cell receptor beta chains below were found in one sample sequenced in a study of human T cells and chemical hapten exposure. MiXCR was run by TCRdb on the 5' RACE reads, yielding one entry per CDR3 protein. The data show 95,000 to 120,000 distinct CDR3 sequences, around 20% seen once. The starting material, unfractionated whole blood, was used for total RNA extraction. The receptors were sampled from a human donor in good health.

The chain has TRBV25-1 and TRBJ2-2; 10 bases are a match to TRBD2. This CDR3 has 19 amino acids. From germline, CDR1 is MGHDK and CDR2 SYGVNS. V trimming: 3 bases; J trimming: 9 bases; junction bases outside the gene matches: 19. CDR3 nucleotides: TGTGCCAGCAGTGACGGGACAGGAGCGGGAGGGCCGAGGTTGAGGGAGCTGTTTTTT. This translates into CASSDGTGAGGPRLRELFF.

The chain combines TRBV28 with TRBJ1-6, with TRBD1 identical over 10 bases. The germline V gene encodes CDR1 MDHEN and CDR2 SYDVKM. V was pared by 5 bases and J by 10 bases, with 8 bases of the junction left unmatched. This CDR3 comprises 15 residues. Written as DNA, the CDR3 is TGTGCCAGCAGTCCGACAGGGGGCTTAGGCTCACCCCTCCACTTT. Its translation: CASSPTGGLGSPLHF.

CDR3 nucleotide sequence: TGTGCCAGCAGCTTCGTTTTGACGGGAACTAATGAAAAACTGTTTTTT. Protein product: CASSFVLTGTNEKLFF. J is TRBJ1-4 and V is TRBV5-8; D remains ambiguous. V lost 2 bases and J 1 base, leaving 12 bases between the germline ends. Germline CDR1 SGHTS, CDR2 YDEGEE. The CDR3 totals 16 residues.

This sequence joins TRBV28 and TRBJ1-4; D might be TRBD1 (5 bases). Trimming shortened V by 3 bases and J by 4 bases, and 12 bases separated the two germline ends. This CDR3 contains 15 residues. The germline V gene has CDR1 MDHEN and CDR2 SYDVKM. The CDR3 sequence is CASSFWGVDNEKLFF. In DNA form, the CDR3 reads TGTGCCAGCAGTTTTTGGGGGGTTGATAATGAAAAACTGTTTTTT. The full variable domain, its missing parts supplied by reference TRBV28 and TRBJ1-4, is DVKVTQSSRYLVKRTGEKVFLECVQDMDHENMFWYRQDPGLGLRLIYFSYDVKMKEKGDIPEGYSVSREKKERFSLILESASTNQTSMYLCASSFWGVDNEKLFFGSGTQLSVL.

The chain joins TRBV24-1 to TRBJ2-2; the match to TRBD2 covers 8 bases. The CDR3 is 15 residues long. Per the germline V gene, CDR1 is KGHDR and CDR2 is SFDVKD. V was clipped by 5 bases and J by 1 base; unmatched bases: 2. CDR3 residues: CATSVSGMNTGELFF. CDR3 sequence (DNA): TGTGCCACCAGTGTTAGCGGGATGAACACCGGGGAGCTGTTTTTT.

This clonotype was observed a few times. The chain recombines TRBV3-1 with TRBJ2-1; 9 bases line up with TRBD1. The length of the CDR3 is 16 residues. Germline CDR1 reads LGHDT; CDR2 reads YNNKEL (reference sequence). V gave up 3 bases and J gave up 6 bases; unmatched junction bases: 9. CDR3 region: CASSQSTGGLTNEQFF. CDR3 bases: TGTGCCAGCAGCCAGTCGACAGGGGGACTCACCAATGAGCAGTTCTTC.

This clonotype was seen a handful of times. V usage is TRBV9 and J usage is TRBJ2-1; TRBD2 aligns across 10 bases. The CDR3 is 15 amino acids. Germline trimming cut 0 bases from V and 9 bases from J; bases unmatched to any gene: 6. The germline CDR1 and CDR2 sequences are SGDLS and YYNGEE. The CDR3 bases are TGTGCCAGCAGCGTAGGGGGACTAGCGAGTGGTGAGCAGTTCTTC. Translation: CASSVGGLASGEQFF. The full variable domain, in which reference TRBV9 and TRBJ2-1 provide the parts outside the CDR3, is DSGVTQTPKHLITATGQRVTLRCSPRSGDLSVYWYQQSLDQGLQFLIQYYNGEERAKGNILERFSAQQFPDLHSELNLSSLELGDSALYFCASSVGGLASGEQFFGPGTRLTVL.

This clonotype was counted between two and nine times. This chain links TRBV7-9 with TRBJ1-6; D is ambiguous. Germline loops: CDR1 SEHNR, CDR2 FQNEAQ (reference sequence). The CDR3 totals 14 residues. The ends were cut back, 3 bases at V and 9 bases at J, with 12 bases in the middle. CDR3 in DNA: TGTGCCAGCAGCTTGGACCCCACGGGTTCACCCCTCCACTTT. Encoded protein: CASSLDPTGSPLHF.

This clonotype was counted a few times. The chain is built from TRBV6-2 or TRBV6-3 and TRBJ2-7, with unresolved D. The CDR3 has 15 amino acids. V lost 4 bases, J lost 1 base, and 14 bases lay in between. The germline gives CDR1 MNHEY, CDR2 SVGEGT. The DNA for the CDR3 is TGTGCCAGCAGTTCCTTAACTACCCTGTCCTACGAGCAGTACTTC. It yields the protein CASSSLTTLSYEQYF.

The CDR3 loop reads CASGLPGNTEAFF. As DNA, the CDR3 is TGTGCTAGTGGTTTGCCCGGGAACACTGAAGCTTTCTTT. The chain has TRBV12-5 and TRBJ1-1; no firm D call. The CDR3 covers 13 residues. CDR1 LGHNT and CDR2 FRNRAP come from the germline V gene. V gave up 2 bases and J gave up 1 base, with 5 bases separating them.

The table lists this clonotype with many counts. This chain uses TRBV6-1 with TRBJ1-5, with TRBD1 identical over 7 bases. V gave up 2 bases and J gave up 4 bases; unmatched junction bases: 11. CDR1 is MNHNS and CDR2 is SASEGT in the germline V gene. CDR3 length equals 17 residues. CDR3 in amino acids: CASSEILTGVGNQPQHF. The DNA for the CDR3 is TGTGCCAGCAGTGAAATTCTTACAGGGGTTGGAAATCAGCCCCAGCATTTT.

The sample holds a few counts of this clonotype. This chain links TRBV27 with TRBJ1-6; D ambiguous. Looked up from germline, CDR1 is MNHEY and CDR2 is SMNVEV (reference sequence). The V gene lost 3 bases and the J gene lost 2 bases, with 5 bases spanning the gap. The CDR3 consists of 14 residues. The CDR3: CASSFAPYNSPLHF. CDR3 nucleotides: TGTGCCAGCAGTTTCGCCCCCTATAATTCACCCCTCCACTTT.

This clonotype was seen a handful of times. The genes are TRBV6-5 and TRBJ2-7; 8 bases match TRBD2. The V and J ends lost 4 bases and 3 bases, in that order; junction bases with no gene match: 8. Germline V gives CDR1 MNHEY, CDR2 SVGAGI. This CDR3 contains 15 residues. The CDR3 DNA reads TGTGCCAGCAGTTCACTAGCGGAAGGCGTCTACGAGCAGTACTTC. This codes for CASSSLAEGVYEQYF.

In its sample, this clonotype was seen a few times. The chain is built from TRBV7-9 and TRBJ2-7; TRBD1 aligns across 8 bases. The CDR3 length is 14 residues. CDR1 and CDR2 (germline): SEHNR, FQNEAQ (reference sequence). V lost 2 bases, J lost 4 bases, and 4 bases stayed unmatched. For the CDR3, the DNA is TGTGCCAGCAGCTTAAGGACAGGGACTTACGAGCAGTACTTC. It codes for CASSLRTGTYEQYF.

This clonotype was counted a few times. The chain carries TRBV28 and TRBJ2-7, with 9 bases that match TRBD1. The CDR3 is 14 residues long. CDR1 is MDHEN, CDR2 SYDVKM, per germline. The V and J ends lost 6 bases and 2 bases, in that order; junction bases with no gene match: 5. The DNA of the CDR3 is TGTGCCAGCAGCGAGAGACAGGGGGCCTACGAGCAGTACTTC. Translating it yields CASSERQGAYEQYF.

CDR3: CSVGGTEAFF. Here the CDR3 DNA reads TGCAGCGTTGGCGGCACTGAAGCTTTCTTT. The chain has TRBV29-1 and TRBJ1-1; D is undetermined. The length of the CDR3 is 10 residues. Trimming took off 4 bases at V and 4 bases at J, with 4 bases between the two ends. Germline V gene data show CDR1 as SQVTM and CDR2 as ANQGSEA.